This T cell receptor beta chain was identified during a study of early T cells in non-severe SARS-CoV-2 infection. For the study at large: The chains were unpaired, and the sequenced material was bulk RNA from unsorted whole blood. The study, taken as a whole, reports: Database matching using VDJdb favored anti-spike CD8 responses, with private and CD4 specificities left missing.

The TCR library protocol was used to attach unique molecular identifiers. These identifiers were attached to individual cDNA molecules. TCRdb re-called the 5' RACE reads with MiXCR, one entry per CDR3 protein. The repertoire holds some 52,000 distinct CDR3 sequences, with around 7.5% as singletons. The CDR3 covers 15 residues. The trim removed 0 bases at V and 1 base at J, leaving 2 bases unmatched. Germline V gene lookup returns CDR1 KGHSH and CDR2 LQKENI. Concerning this clonotype itself: No antigen is known for it.

This clonotype was sampled from an adult who was a healthcare worker with PCR-confirmed SARS-CoV-2 infection or an uninfected control (not recorded which). What was sequenced was whole blood. The genes are TRBV18 and TRBJ2-7, with 8 bases identical to TRBD2. The CDR3, as DNA: TGTGCCAGCTCACCACCGGCTAGCGGGTCCTACGAGCAGTACTTC. Residues: CASSPPASGSYEQYF.